The rows below give T cell receptor beta chains drawn from one sample of a study of T cell changes during pregnancy in multiple sclerosis. Profiling relied on immunoSEQ multiplex PCR, and the TCRdb table lists in-frame clones only, not all of them. Among 35,000 to 45,000 clones, around nine tenths were seen once, and the ten largest hold roughly 0.87%. Sequencing used CD4+ T cells from peripheral blood mononuclear cells, obtained after pregnancy. Receptors originate from a female donor with multiple sclerosis, enrolled in a pregnancy study. CDR3s include the opening cysteine and the closing phenylalanine or tryptophan. Fields, in order: D gene, V gene, J gene, clone size, CDR3 DNA, CDR3 protein. The D gene is left open where the match is weak. Clone size, where shown, is once, few, many, or a class for clones that have expanded.

D: -
V: TRBV9
J: TRBJ1-2
size: -
DNA: TGTGCCAGCAGCGTAGATCGGTACCTGGATGGCTACACCTTC
CDR3: CASSVDRYLDGYTF

D: TRBD1
V: TRBV14
J: TRBJ1-1
size: -
DNA: TGTGCCAGCAGCCAAGTCGGACAGGGTAGCCCTGAAGCTTTCTTT
CDR3: CASSQVGQGSPEAFF

D: -
V: TRBV9
J: TRBJ1-5
size: -
DNA: TGTGCCAGCAGCGTAGGGGGCCGCAATCAGCCCCAGCATTTT
CDR3: CASSVGGRNQPQHF

D: TRBD1
V: TRBV14
J: TRBJ2-3
size: -
DNA: TGTGCCAGCAGCCTGCGACAGGGGGCAGTTGCAGATACGCAGTATTTT
CDR3: CASSLRQGAVADTQYF

D: TRBD1
V: TRBV7-6
J: TRBJ1-1
size: -
DNA: TGTGCCAGCAGCTCACGACCTGACAGGGAGGCTTTCTTT
CDR3: CASSSRPDREAFF

D: -
V: TRBV2
J: TRBJ1-6
size: -
DNA: TGTGCCAGCATGTACTCGGGTAATTCACCCCTCCACTTT
CDR3: CASMYSGNSPLHF

D: TRBD2
V: TRBV6-4
J: TRBJ2-1
size: -
DNA: TGTGCCAGCAGTGTGAGAGCGGGGGGGCGTGATGAGCAGTTCTTC
CDR3: CASSVRAGGRDEQFF

D: TRBD2
V: TRBV2
J: TRBJ2-3
size: -
DNA: TGTGCCAGCACCAACCTAGCGGGGATCACAGATACGCAGTATTTT
CDR3: CASTNLAGITDTQYF

D: -
V: TRBV10-3
J: TRBJ2-7
size: few
DNA: TGTGCCATCGGTTCCGGGTACGAGCAGTACTTC
CDR3: CAIGSGYEQYF

D: -
V: TRBV6-5
J: TRBJ1-4
size: -
DNA: TGTGCCAGCAGCCGTCGGGGGAGTAATGAAAAACTGTTTTTT
CDR3: CASSRRGSNEKLFF

D: -
V: TRBV7-2
J: TRBJ1-3
size: -
DNA: TGTGCCAGCAGCTTTGGTTTACTCTCTGGAAACACCATATATTTT
CDR3: CASSFGLLSGNTIYF

D: -
V: TRBV13
J: TRBJ1-3
size: -
DNA: TGTGCCAGCAGCTTCCAGGGGATTGGAAACACCATATATTTT
CDR3: CASSFQGIGNTIYF

D: -
V: TRBV28
J: TRBJ1-3
size: -
DNA: TGTGCCAGCAGTTCCTTGACTGGGACTTCCAGCTCTGGAAACACCATATATTTT
CDR3: CASSSLTGTSSSGNTIYF

D: TRBD1
V: TRBV18
J: TRBJ1-4
size: few
DNA: TGTGCCAGCTCAGGGGACAGGCATGAAAAACTGTTTTTT
CDR3: CASSGDRHEKLFF

D: -
V: TRBV5-1
J: TRBJ2-1
size: few
DNA: TGCGCCAGCAGCTCCCCCCGACTAGGTAGCTCCTACAATGAGCAGTTCTTC
CDR3: CASSSPRLGSSYNEQFF

D: -
V: TRBV2
J: TRBJ1-1
size: -
DNA: TGTGCCAGCAGTTTCGAGGGGACATCGAACACTGAAGCTTTCTTT
CDR3: CASSFEGTSNTEAFF

D: -
V: TRBV30
J: TRBJ1-2
size: -
DNA: TGTGCCTGGAGGTTTTACATGGGCAACTATGGCTACACCTTC
CDR3: CAWRFYMGNYGYTF

D: -
V: TRBV5-1
J: TRBJ1-1
size: once
DNA: TGCGCCAGCAGCGGGCCAGGGCGGAACACTGAAGCTTTCTTT
CDR3: CASSGPGRNTEAFF

D: -
V: TRBV28
J: TRBJ1-3
size: -
DNA: TGTGCCAGCAGCGTCTCTGGAAACACCATATATTTT
CDR3: CASSVSGNTIYF

D: TRBD2
V: TRBV4-3
J: TRBJ2-3
size: -
DNA: TGCGCCAGCAGCCAAGATCACTACGGGGGGGGATACACAGATACGCAGTATTTT
CDR3: CASSQDHYGGGYTDTQYF

D: -
V: TRBV5-1
J: TRBJ2-7
size: once
DNA: TGCGCCAGCAGCTTGAGCGGCTACGAGCAGTACTTC
CDR3: CASSLSGYEQYF

D: TRBD1
V: TRBV5-1
J: TRBJ1-2
size: -
DNA: TGCGCCAGCAGCGGGGGGACAGCCAGGCACTATGGCTACACCTTC
CDR3: CASSGGTARHYGYTF

D: -
V: TRBV7-3
J: TRBJ1-6
size: -
DNA: TGTGCCAGCAGCTTAGTCGATTCACCCCTCCACTTT
CDR3: CASSLVDSPLHF

D: -
V: TRBV7-9
J: TRBJ2-7
size: -
DNA: TGTGCCAGCAGCTCTTTCTACGAGCAGTACTTC
CDR3: CASSSFYEQYF

D: -
V: TRBV5-1
J: TRBJ2-1
size: -
DNA: TGCGCCAGCAGCTTGGGGACACAGTTCAATGAGCAGTTCTTC
CDR3: CASSLGTQFNEQFF

D: -
V: TRBV19
J: TRBJ1-1
size: -
DNA: TGTGCCAGTAGTGAGGGCGCTTCGGACACTGAAGCTTTCTTT
CDR3: CASSEGASDTEAFF

D: -
V: TRBV7-2
J: TRBJ1-2
size: once
DNA: TGTGCCAGCAGCCCGACCAGGGGCCTCTATGGCTACACCTTC
CDR3: CASSPTRGLYGYTF

D: TRBD1
V: TRBV5-4
J: TRBJ1-2
size: -
DNA: TGTGCCAGCAGCTTGGGTCAGGGGGCGAACTATGGCTACACCTTC
CDR3: CASSLGQGANYGYTF

D: TRBD1
V: TRBV5-1
J: TRBJ1-2
size: -
DNA: TGCGCCAGCAGCTTGGAGGGGGCTGGCGGCTACACCTTC
CDR3: CASSLEGAGGYTF

D: -
V: TRBV28
J: TRBJ1-6
size: medium-sized
DNA: TGTGCCAGCAGGGGAGGGGGAGGTAGGATCCTAGGGCCCCTCCACTTT
CDR3: CASRGGGGRILGPLHF

D: -
V: TRBV10-2
J: TRBJ2-1
size: -
DNA: TGCGCCAGCAGTACGCGGTCCTACAATGAGCAGTTCTTC
CDR3: CASSTRSYNEQFF